One TCR beta chain is described in this entry. Its target is not known. The sample belongs to a study of T cells in Graves' hyperthyroidism and ophthalmopathy. Across the whole study: Before any treatment, at initial diagnosis, peripheral blood was collected.

Study-level points and caveats: Blood samples included most of the expanded thyroid clonotypes exceeding 0.001.

Uncontrolled infection, other autoimmune disease, pregnancy or lactation led to exclusion. The diagnoses drew upon clinical symptoms, serum thyroxine and TRAb, thyroid ultrasound and orbital computed tomography. RNA transcripts served as the template for amplifying TCR beta CDR3 regions. HTBI primers were the set used in a first-round RT-PCR of the TCR CDR3. TCRdb itself ran the multiplex PCR reads through MiXCR, one entry per CDR3 protein. The data contain hundreds of thousands of distinct CDR3 sequences, roughly 21% of them singletons. Germline loops: CDR1 SGHRS, CDR2 YFSETQ. This CDR3 comprises 15 residues. V was cut by 0 bases and J by 1 base, with 11 bases left in between.

Sequenced material: blood. The V call is TRBV5-1, the J call TRBJ2-7; D gene uncertain. This sequence was found in a man in his forties with Graves' ophthalmopathy. The chain's CDR3 is CASSLEARPSYEQYF. The DNA of the CDR3 is TGCGCCAGCAGCTTGGAGGCCAGACCTTCCTACGAGCAGTACTTC. Combining the CDR3 with reference TRBV5-1 and TRBJ2-7 gives the whole variable domain KAGVTQTPRYLIKTRGQQVTLSCSPISGHRSVSWYQQTPGQGLQFLFEYFSETQRNKGNFPGRFSGRQFSNSRSEMNVSTLELGDSALYLCASSLEARPSYEQYFGPGTRLTVT.